These 20 T cell receptor beta chains share one sample of origin, sequenced in a study of blood T cells in healthy people across ages (dated by TCRdb to between 2015 and 2017). Library method: 5' RACE. The sequencer listed for this sample is Illumina HiSeq 2500. A second about 7 to 11 cycle PCR used a sample-barcoded 5' primer and a J-beta primer mix. In TCRdb, the public reads were trimmed at Q25 with fastp and aligned with MiXCR, with productive beta chains retained. Rows merge per CDR3 protein into single entries with the most common DNA and genes. The sample yields a few hundred thousand distinct CDR3 sequences; about a quarter were counted once. Clones ranked in the top ten supply approximately 3.6% of the sample. A further study also used this sample, focusing on T cells of mothers and their children.

The material sequenced was blood. The receptors originated from a boy aged 2 to 10 in good health.

The V gene is TRBV15, the J gene TRBJ2-1, with 8 bases fitting TRBD2. The J call may be faulty, since TRBJ2-7 better matches the DNA end. The CDR3 spans 15 residues. Per germline, CDR1 LNHNV and CDR2 YYDKDF (reference sequence). CDR3 region: CATSKRGNPLSEQYF. CDR3 coding DNA: TGTGCCACCAGCAAGCGGGGGAACCCCCTCTCCGAGCAGTACTTC.

The V call is TRBV12-3 or TRBV12-4, the J call TRBJ1-1, with TRBD1 as a possible D gene (6 bases). Trimming pared 6 bases from V and 11 bases from J, leaving 13 bases between. This CDR3 is 11 amino acids long. Written as DNA, the CDR3 is TGTGCCAGCAGAGTGGACAGTAGCGCTTTCTTT. Amino acids: CASRVDSSAFF.

The J gene is TRBJ2-5, the V gene TRBV5-5; maybe TRBD2 (6 bases). The closer fit of TRBJ2-1 to the DNA end suggests the J call may be wrong. CDR1 is SGHKS, CDR2 YYEKEE, per germline (reference sequence). The CDR3 contains 15 residues. As DNA, the CDR3 is TGTGCCAGCAGCCTCAACGGGGGAATATCGAATGAGCAGTTCTTC. Its translation: CASSLNGGISNEQFF.

This clonotype was seen only a few times. This chain uses TRBV7-8 with TRBJ2-7, with 14 bases identical to TRBD2. This CDR3 contains 16 residues. Germline V gives CDR1 SGHVS, CDR2 FQNEAQ. V lost 4 bases and J lost 2; bases outside the gene matches: 4. CDR3 amino acids: CASSSGLAGGTYEQYF. The CDR3 bases are TGTGCCAGCAGCTCAGGACTAGCGGGAGGTACCTACGAGCAGTACTTC.

In DNA, the CDR3 is TGCGCCAGCAGCTGGACAGGGGGCTGGAATGAGCAGTTCTTC. Its protein is CASSWTGGWNEQFF. J is TRBJ2-1 and V is TRBV5-1, with 11 bases aligning to TRBD1. J lost 7 bases, V lost 3 bases, and 3 bases had no gene match. The CDR3 is 14 amino acids. The germline V gene encodes CDR1 SGHRS and CDR2 YFSETQ.

The CDR3 here is CASSYVVLAGLDSIKTQYF. Written as DNA, the CDR3 is TGTGCCAGCAGTTACGTAGTACTAGCGGGATTGGACTCCATAAAGACCCAGTACTTC. V is TRBV6-6 and J is TRBJ2-5, with 10 positions matching TRBD2. Germline-derived CDR1 and CDR2 are MNHNY and SVGAGI (reference sequence). The trim removed 2 bases at V and 6 bases at J, leaving 18 bases unmatched. The CDR3 runs to 19 residues.

A few counts support this clonotype. CDR3 in amino acids: CASSQGLGQGGYGYTF. As DNA, the CDR3 is TGTGCCAGCTCCCAAGGCCTCGGACAGGGAGGCTATGGCTACACCTTC. V is TRBV18 and J is TRBJ1-2, with TRBD1 matching over 8 bases. Germline V gene data show CDR1 as KGHSH and CDR2 as LQKENI. The V gene end was trimmed by 6 bases and the J gene end by 4 bases; junction bases not matched to a gene: 13. This CDR3 region has 16 residues.

This sequence joins TRBV19 and TRBJ1-1; D possibly corresponds to TRBD1 (5 bases). The germline gives CDR1 LNHDA, CDR2 SQIVND (reference sequence). This CDR3 is built from 16 residues. Between the trimmed V and J ends, which lost 7 bases and 4 bases, there was a span of 22 bases. Written as DNA, the CDR3 is TGTGCCAGTAATCTCCCTAGGGACGGTACCGTCACTGAAGCTTTCTTT. Translation: CASNLPRDGTVTEAFF.

This clonotype showed up just a few times. V usage is TRBV9 and J usage is TRBJ2-3, with D possibly TRBD2 on 6 matching bases. CDR3 length: 17 residues. Germline lookup yields CDR1 SGDLS and CDR2 YYNGEE. Trimming shortened V by 0 bases and J by 5 bases, and 19 bases separated the two germline ends. CDR3 DNA: TGTGCCAGCAGCGTAGCTCCCGGCTCGGGAGTCGGAGATACGCAGTATTTT. This gives the protein CASSVAPGSGVGDTQYF.

The chain carries TRBV12-3 or TRBV12-4 and TRBJ2-2; 9 nucleotides align to TRBD2. J gave up 6 bases and V 8 bases, and 13 bases lay outside the gene matches. The CDR3 totals 16 residues. The CDR3: CASLAGGGGFAGELFF. The CDR3 nucleotides read TGTGCCAGCCTGGCGGGAGGGGGAGGGTTCGCCGGGGAGCTGTTTTTT.

This clonotype was detected only a few times. One junction end does not reproduce the germline sequence, and a read error may be involved. The gene calls are TRBV7-9 and TRBJ2-2, with D perhaps matching TRBD2 (6 bases). The germline CDR1 and CDR2 sequences are SEHNR and FQNEAQ (reference sequence). This CDR3 contains 15 residues. Here the CDR3 DNA reads TGTGTCAGCAGCCCCGGGACTTTTAACACCGGGGAGCTGTTTTTT. Protein sequence: CVSSPGTFNTGELFF.

The chain uses TRBV2 and TRBJ1-2; D unclear. This CDR3 spans 13 amino acids. CDR1 SNHLY and CDR2 FYNNEI come from the germline V gene. The V end lost 8 bases, the J end lost 2 bases, and 12 bases lay between the germline ends. The CDR3 DNA reads TGTGCCAGCTATGAAGGAGGGAACTATGGCTACACCTTC. As protein: CASYEGGNYGYTF. Supplemented by reference TRBV2 and TRBJ1-2, the full variable domain reads EPEVTQTPSHQVTQMGQEVILRCVPISNHLYFYWYRQILGQKVEFLVSFYNNEISEKSEIFDDQFSVERPDGSNFTLKIRSTKLEDSAMYFCASYEGGNYGYTFGSGTRLTVV.

This chain uses TRBV12-3 or TRBV12-4 with TRBJ2-3; TRBD2 matches at 8 bases. The V and J ends lost 2 bases and 2 bases, in that order; junction bases with no gene match: 6. The CDR3 is 16 residues long. The CDR3 region has the DNA TGTGCCAGCAGTTTATGGCTAGCGGGCACCACAGATACGCAGTATTTT. This codes for CASSLWLAGTTDTQYF.

This sequence joins TRBV2 and TRBJ2-5, with D hard to call. Trimming pared 4 bases from V and 1 base from J, leaving 13 bases between. CDR3 size: 15 residues. Germline CDR1 SNHLY, CDR2 FYNNEI. For the CDR3, the DNA is TGTGCCAGCAGTGGCCCCGGCATTCTCCAAGAGACCCAGTACTTC. Its translation: CASSGPGILQETQYF. Full variable domain (rest looked up from reference TRBV2 and TRBJ2-5): EPEVTQTPSHQVTQMGQEVILRCVPISNHLYFYWYRQILGQKVEFLVSFYNNEISEKSEIFDDQFSVERPDGSNFTLKIRSTKLEDSAMYFCASSGPGILQETQYFGPGTRLLVL.

This clonotype appeared a few times. The chain has TRBV6-5 and TRBJ2-7; no clear D gene. The germline CDR1 and CDR2 sequences are MNHEY and SVGAGI. CDR3 size: 13 residues. V lost 2 bases and J lost 8, with 13 bases in between. CDR3 residues: CASSYVDGAQQYF. In DNA, the CDR3 is TGTGCCAGCAGTTACGTGGACGGAGCACAGCAGTACTTC.

V and J are TRBV10-3 and TRBJ2-5, with no clear D. Per germline, CDR1 ENHRY and CDR2 SYGVKD. V lost 4 bases and J lost 1, with 13 bases in between. The CDR3 runs 15 residues. This chain's CDR3 is CAISATTIGQETQYF. CDR3 nucleotides: TGTGCCATCAGTGCGACGACCATAGGCCAAGAGACCCAGTACTTC.

This clonotype has more than one count but fewer than ten. A junction boundary mismatches the germline segment, possibly from a read error. The V and J genes are TRBV28 and TRBJ2-1; TRBD2 is a possible D gene (7 bases). The CDR3 runs to 15 residues. Per the germline V gene, CDR1 is MDHEN and CDR2 is SYDVKM. The CDR3 region has the DNA TGTGCCACCAGTTTCGGGGGGCCGACCTACAATGAGCAGTTCTTC. Its translation: CATSFGGPTYNEQFF.

Here the CDR3 DNA reads TGTGCCAGCAGTTTAACGGATACCTACGAGCAGTACTTC. Residues: CASSLTDTYEQYF. This chain connects TRBV27 to TRBJ2-7, with D hard to call. The CDR3 totals 13 residues. Germline V CDR1 and CDR2: MNHEY, SMNVEV (reference sequence). Trimming shortened V by 2 bases and J by 2 bases, and 7 bases separated the two germline ends.

This clonotype has only a few counts. The chain couples TRBV3-1 to TRBJ2-5; D may be TRBD2 (6 bases). Germline values: CDR1 LGHDT, CDR2 YNNKEL (reference sequence). This CDR3 is built from 15 residues. V shed 0 bases and J shed 2 bases, with 10 bases lying between them. The CDR3 is CASSQDAGTQETQYF. The CDR3 DNA follows: TGTGCCAGCAGCCAAGATGCGGGGACTCAAGAGACCCAGTACTTC.

The V and J genes are TRBV6-5 and TRBJ2-5; maybe TRBD1 (7 bases). The CDR3 runs 14 residues. Trimming cost V 0 bases and J 7 bases, with 12 bases left between them. CDR1 is MNHEY, CDR2 SVGAGI, per germline. The CDR3 loop is CASSYSRQGGTQYF. The CDR3 nucleotides read TGTGCCAGCAGTTACTCGAGACAGGGAGGGACCCAGTACTTC.